The 18 T cell receptor beta chains below all came from one sample that was sequenced in a study of post-analysis software for immune sequencing data. Unique molecular identifiers had been added to the TCR beta cDNA libraries. MiXCR was run by TCRdb on the PCR reads, yielding one entry per CDR3 protein. The sample lists some 260,000 distinct CDR3 sequences; 36% were seen once. Regarding the study as a whole: Compared with controls, patients had more of roughly 5 TRBV segments, including TRBV5-6, TRBV5-1 and TRBV20-1.

These TCRs' antigens remain unknown. The specimen sequenced was blood. These receptors were obtained from a girl aged 10 to 17 with multiple sclerosis.

The gene calls are TRBV20-1 and TRBJ1-2; possibly TRBD1 for D (6 bases). CDR1 and CDR2 (germline): DFQATT, SNEGSKA (reference sequence). V shed 3 bases and J shed 6 bases, with 17 bases lying between them. The length of the CDR3 is 14 residues. CDR3 sequence (DNA): TGCAGTGCTAGCCAAGAGGGGGACTGGCATGGCTACACCTTC. Translated, it gives CSASQEGDWHGYTF.

Note on this clonotype: A much bigger clone sits one base away, suggesting this may be a read error. The CDR3 DNA follows: TGTGCCAGCAGCTTGGCAGGGAGCCCCTACAATGAGCAGTTCTTC. Its translation is CASSLAGSPYNEQFF. The chain recombines TRBV5-6 with TRBJ2-1; tentatively, D is TRBD1 or TRBD2 (5 bases each). V lost 0 bases and J lost 2, with 9 bases in between. This CDR3 comprises 15 residues. Germline lookup yields CDR1 SGHDT and CDR2 YYEEEE.

This clonotype turned up a few times. The rearrangement links TRBV24-1 to TRBJ1-2; D is unclear. CDR1 and CDR2 from the germline V gene are KGHDR and SFDVKD. Trimming left V 3 bases short and J 4 bases short, with 17 bases between. This CDR3 comprises 16 residues. Here the CDR3 DNA reads TGTGCCACCAGTGATCCCGGACGAATCGAAAGCTATGGCTACACCTTC. Translating gives CATSDPGRIESYGYTF.

This clonotype was seen ten or more times. This chain uses TRBV5-1 with TRBJ1-4, with D uncertain. Trimming removed 5 bases at V and 6 bases at J, with 11 bases between. The CDR3 extends over 13 amino acids. Germline V gene sequence: CDR1 SGHRS, CDR2 YFSETQ. CDR3 protein: CASSVGRDEKLFF. The CDR3 DNA reads TGCGCCAGCAGTGTGGGTAGGGATGAAAAACTGTTTTTT. Drawing the rest from reference TRBV5-1 and TRBJ1-4, the complete variable domain is KAGVTQTPRYLIKTRGQQVTLSCSPISGHRSVSWYQQTPGQGLQFLFEYFSETQRNKGNFPGRFSGRQFSNSRSEMNVSTLELGDSALYLCASSVGRDEKLFFGSGTQLSVL.

Comments on this clonotype: It may be a read error: a sequence one base away is much more abundant. The chain carries TRBV28 and TRBJ1-2; tentative D call: TRBD1 (6 bases). The V end lost 6 bases, the J end lost 7 bases, and 21 bases lay between the germline ends. The CDR3 contains 15 residues. Germline CDR1 is MDHEN and CDR2 is SYDVKM. The CDR3 sequence: CASSPSGGQTCGYTF. DNA for the CDR3: TGTGCCAGCAGCCCTAGCGGGGGGCAAACTTGTGGCTACACCTTC.

This clonotype was detected ten times or more. The chain combines TRBV5-1 with TRBJ2-5; 13 nucleotides match TRBD2. The germline CDR1 and CDR2 sequences are SGHRS and YFSETQ. The CDR3 sequence is 16 residues long. V lost 5 bases and J lost 2; bases outside the gene matches: 6. The CDR3 region is CASSSGTSGVQETQYF. Written as DNA, the CDR3 is TGCGCCAGCAGTTCCGGGACTAGCGGGGTACAAGAGACCCAGTACTTC.

The chain joins TRBV14 to TRBJ1-4, with TRBD1 as a possible D gene (5 bases). Germline-derived CDR1 and CDR2 are SGHDN and FVKESK. V lost 0 bases and J lost 7, with 12 bases in between. The CDR3 contains 15 residues. The CDR3 DNA reads as TGTGCCAGCAGCCAAGATCGACAGAGCTTTGAAAAACTGTTTTTT. Its translation: CASSQDRQSFEKLFF.

The sample holds many counts of this clonotype. This chain joins TRBV27 and TRBJ2-1; 14 positions agree with TRBD2. The ends lost 6 bases at V and 7 bases at J; junction bases unmatched: 5. CDR3 length equals 15 residues. Germline CDR1 is MNHEY and CDR2 is SMNVEV (reference sequence). CDR3 protein: CASRGTSGGYNEQFF. The CDR3 bases are TGTGCCAGCAGGGGGACTAGCGGGGGTTATAATGAGCAGTTCTTC.

In the case of this clonotype: A much larger clone differs by one base, so this may be a read error. The rearrangement joins TRBV9 to TRBJ1-1; no reliable D call. Germline lookup yields CDR1 SGDLS and CDR2 YYNGEE. CDR3 size: 15 residues. V lost 0 bases and J 3 bases, leaving 12 bases between the germline ends. The CDR3 spells CASSVGQSTDTEAFF. The CDR3 nucleotides are TGTGCCAGCAGCGTAGGTCAGAGTACCGACACTGAAGCTTTCTTT.

V usage is TRBV12-3 or TRBV12-4 and J usage is TRBJ2-1; 7 nucleotides match TRBD2. After removal of 8 bases from V and 5 bases from J, the junction contained 12 bases not matched to a gene. The CDR3 totals 15 residues. CDR3 DNA: TGTGCCAGCCGCCTTGGGAGGGAGTTTAACAATGAGCAGTTCTTC. This translates into CASRLGREFNNEQFF.

This clonotype was found many times. The chain links TRBV28 to TRBJ1-6; perhaps TRBD1 as D (6 bases). The CDR3 runs 17 residues. V lost 1 base and J 5 bases, leaving 15 bases between the germline ends. Germline V lookup: CDR1 MDHEN, CDR2 SYDVKM. This chain's CDR3 is CASSLSLLQGNNSPLHF. The DNA for the CDR3 is TGTGCCAGCAGTTTATCTCTCCTCCAGGGGAATAATTCACCCCTCCACTTT.

This clonotype was seen many times. CDR3 loop: CASQSGGPETQYF. The CDR3 nucleotides are TGTGCCAGTCAAAGCGGGGGGCCGGAGACCCAGTACTTC. The chain links TRBV2 to TRBJ2-5, with 9 nucleotides matching TRBD2. The CDR3 has 13 residues. The ends lost 9 bases at V and 5 bases at J; junction bases unmatched: 7. Per germline, CDR1 SNHLY and CDR2 FYNNEI.

The chain combines TRBV20-1 with TRBJ2-5; D may be TRBD1 (5 bases). The CDR3 spans 13 residues. The V end lost 4 bases, the J end lost 4 bases, and 13 bases lay between the germline ends. The germline gives CDR1 DFQATT, CDR2 SNEGSKA (reference sequence). DNA of the CDR3: TGCAGTGCTAAAGTCCAGGGTGGAGAGACCCAGTACTTC. Translation gives CSAKVQGGETQYF.

This chain uses TRBV5-6 with TRBJ2-3; D may be TRBD2 (5 bases). CDR1 is SGHDT, CDR2 YYEEEE, per germline. Trimming removed 6 bases at V and 4 bases at J, with 12 bases between. This CDR3 has 13 residues. The CDR3 DNA is TGTGCCAGCAAGTCGCGGGTCCCAGATACGCAGTATTTT. Protein product: CASKSRVPDTQYF.

In its sample, this clonotype was seen a few times. The rearrangement joins TRBV5-5 to TRBJ2-7; D is ambiguous. V lost 0 bases and J 1 base, leaving 8 bases between the germline ends. Germline V gives CDR1 SGHKS, CDR2 YYEKEE (reference sequence). The CDR3 covers 14 residues. CDR3 protein: CASSLELRSYEQYF. The CDR3 DNA reads as TGTGCCAGCAGCTTGGAGCTAAGATCCTACGAGCAGTACTTC.

This clonotype was recorded at least ten times. The CDR3 sequence: CAISGTGDLNSPLHF. CDR3 DNA: TGTGCCATCAGCGGGACAGGGGACCTTAATTCACCCCTCCACTTT. The chain links TRBV10-3 to TRBJ1-6; 10 bases match TRBD1. V trimming: 6 bases; J trimming: 6 bases; junction bases outside the gene matches: 5. The CDR3 is 15 residues long. In germline, CDR1 is ENHRY, CDR2 SYGVKD.

This clonotype was counted ten times or more. The DNA for the CDR3 is TGTGCCAGCAGCTCTAGAGGGGAGCAGTTCTTC. Translating gives CASSSRGEQFF. The chain recombines TRBV7-9 with TRBJ2-1; D might be TRBD2 (5 bases). In germline, CDR1 is SEHNR, CDR2 FQNEAQ (reference sequence). This CDR3 is built from 11 residues. Trimming shortened V by 4 bases and J by 10 bases, and 8 bases separated the two germline ends.

Many counts were recorded for this clonotype. This chain uses TRBV7-2 with TRBJ1-2; D is perhaps TRBD1 (5 bases). This CDR3 comprises 14 residues. Between the trimmed V and J ends, which lost 3 bases and 7 bases, there was a span of 15 bases. Germline V gives CDR1 SGHTA, CDR2 FQGNSA. CDR3 sequence: CASSFEGARAGYTF. In DNA form, the CDR3 reads TGTGCCAGCAGCTTTGAGGGCGCCAGGGCTGGCTACACCTTC.